These 27 T cell receptor beta chains originate from one sample sequenced in a study of cytomegalovirus exposure and HLA in healthy donors. Primers for the PCR totalled 60 Vbeta and 13 Jbeta. Sequencing used immunoSEQ multiplex PCR; TCRdb keeps in-frame clones, though not all of them. The profile shows around 150,000 clones, approximately 70% of them singletons. Sequenced input: PBMCs. These receptors came from a woman in her 40s in good health and CMV-seropositive.

This chain connects TRBV19 to TRBJ2-3; TRBD1 is a possible D gene (5 bases). This CDR3 region has 13 residues. Trimming left V 6 bases short and J 2 bases short, with 9 bases between. Germline-derived CDR1 and CDR2 are LNHDA and SQIVND (reference sequence). This CDR3 is CASRTETTDTQYF. CDR3 bases: TGTGCCAGTAGGACAGAGACCACAGATACGCAGTATTTT.

V usage is TRBV7-2 and J usage is TRBJ2-1; the D gene is possibly TRBD1 (5 bases). Germline loops: CDR1 SGHTA, CDR2 FQGNSA. Trimming cost V 5 bases and J 2 bases, with 10 bases left between them. The CDR3 totals 14 residues. As DNA, the CDR3 is TGTGCCAGCAGCGGTTGGGGCCCCTACAATGAGCAGTTCTTC. Amino acids: CASSGWGPYNEQFF.

This chain joins TRBV6-5 and TRBJ1-4, with TRBD1 identical over 9 bases. The CDR3 has 15 amino acids. From germline, CDR1 is MNHEY and CDR2 SVGAGI. V shed 0 bases, J shed 8 bases, and the junction held 4 bases outside the gene matches. As DNA, the CDR3 is TGTGCCAGCAGTTACTCAGGGACAGGGCGGGAAAAACTGTTTTTT. Protein product: CASSYSGTGREKLFF.

The CDR3 spells CSARVSEAFF. CDR3 in DNA: TGCAGTGCTAGAGTCAGTGAAGCTTTCTTT. The rearrangement links TRBV20-1 to TRBJ1-1; D unresolved. The V and J ends lost 1 base and 7 bases respectively, with 4 bases between them. This CDR3 has 10 amino acids. The germline gives CDR1 DFQATT, CDR2 SNEGSKA (reference sequence).

V usage is TRBV28 and J usage is TRBJ1-2; the match to TRBD1 covers 9 bases. V was pared by 5 bases and J by 4 bases, with 5 bases of the junction left unmatched. Looked up from germline, CDR1 is MDHEN and CDR2 is SYDVKM. CDR3 length equals 14 residues. The CDR3 loop is CASSKGQGGYGYTF. Written as DNA, the CDR3 is TGTGCCAGCAGTAAGGGACAGGGCGGCTATGGCTACACCTTC.

The rearrangement joins TRBV5-4 to TRBJ2-7, with 11 bases aligning to TRBD2. Per the germline V gene, CDR1 is SGHNT and CDR2 is YYREEE (reference sequence). CDR3 length equals 16 residues. Trimming at V came to 0 bases and at J to 3 bases, leaving 5 bases not matched to a gene. The CDR3 nucleotides are TGTGCCAGCAGCTTGGAACTAGCGGGGGCGGGCTACGAGCAGTACTTC. Translated, it gives CASSLELAGAGYEQYF. The entire variable domain, with the rest obtained from reference TRBV5-4 and TRBJ2-7, is as follows: ETGVTQSPTHLIKTRGQQVTLRCSSQSGHNTVSWYQQALGQGPQFIFQYYREEENGRGNFPPRFSGLQFPNYSSELNVNALELDDSALYLCASSLELAGAGYEQYFGPGTRLTVT.

This chain links TRBV29-1 with TRBJ2-5, with 7 bases matching TRBD1. Matching the DNA end better, TRBJ2-7 makes the J call doubtful. The CDR3 has 13 residues. Germline V gives CDR1 SQVTM, CDR2 ANQGSEA. The CDR3 sequence: CSVQDRERYEQYF. In DNA form, the CDR3 reads TGCAGCGTCCAAGACAGGGAGCGCTACGAGCAGTACTTC.

This clone was detected only a few times. The chain combines TRBV27 with TRBJ1-5; D might be TRBD1 (6 bases). The germline CDR1 and CDR2 sequences are MNHEY and SMNVEV (reference sequence). The CDR3 extends over 13 amino acids. Trimming pared 5 bases from V and 6 bases from J, leaving 11 bases between. The CDR3 is CASSPTGFQPQHF. CDR3 in DNA: TGTGCCAGCAGTCCCACAGGGTTTCAGCCCCAGCATTTT.

This chain links TRBV28 with TRBJ2-3; 10 bases are shared with TRBD2. Germline CDR1 and CDR2: MDHEN and SYDVKM. V lost 4 bases to trimming and J lost 2 bases; unmatched junction nucleotides: 9. CDR3 length: 17 residues. The DNA for the CDR3 is TGTGCCAGCAGTTGGCCCCGCCTAGCGGGAGACACAGATACGCAGTATTTT. This sequence encodes CASSWPRLAGDTDTQYF.

This chain connects TRBV7-9 to TRBJ2-1; D is possibly TRBD2 (5 bases). CDR3 length: 13 amino acids. V was shortened by 0 bases and J by 7 bases, with 7 bases between the two germline ends. Germline V CDR1 and CDR2: SEHNR, FQNEAQ (reference sequence). The DNA for the CDR3 is TGTGCCAGCAGCTTAGCTGGCGGGAATGAGCAGTTCTTC. Translation: CASSLAGGNEQFF.

This clone was seen a few times. The chain has TRBV29-1 and TRBJ1-1, with 8 bases aligning to TRBD1. V was clipped by 2 bases and J by 7 bases; unmatched bases: 6. The CDR3 has 13 amino acids. Looked up from germline, CDR1 is SQVTM and CDR2 is ANQGSEA. CDR3 region: CSVERDRISEAFF. In nucleotides, the CDR3 is TGCAGCGTTGAAAGGGACAGGATCAGTGAAGCTTTCTTT.

CDR3 region: CASSSPRVVAGGTSSTDTQYF. The CDR3 nucleotides read TGTGCCAGCAGTTCCCCCCGGGTGGTAGCGGGGGGCACGTCGAGCACAGATACGCAGTATTTT. V gene TRBV28 combines with J gene TRBJ2-3; 10 bases map to TRBD2. V was clipped by 4 bases and J by 0 bases; unmatched bases: 19. The CDR3 consists of 21 residues. Germline V gene data show CDR1 as MDHEN and CDR2 as SYDVKM.

V and J are TRBV7-9 and TRBJ2-5, with D tentatively TRBD1 (6 bases). The J call may be wrong; the DNA end is better matched by TRBJ2-7. CDR1 and CDR2 from the germline V gene are SEHNR and FQNEAQ (reference sequence). This CDR3 comprises 15 residues. CDR3 residues: CASSLSVTGSHEQYF. The CDR3 DNA reads as TGTGCCAGCAGCTTAAGCGTCACAGGGTCCCACGAGCAGTACTTC.

The chain's CDR3 is CASSFAGSTDTQYF. The CDR3 DNA reads as TGTGCCAGCAGTTTCGCGGGGAGCACAGATACGCAGTATTTT. The chain has TRBV6-5 and TRBJ2-3; D is perhaps TRBD2 (6 bases). V dropped 4 bases and J dropped 0 bases, with 8 bases sitting between them. This CDR3 contains 14 residues. Germline V gives CDR1 MNHEY, CDR2 SVGAGI.

This clone turned up a few times. This chain links TRBV6-1 with TRBJ1-2; TRBD1 is a possible D gene (5 bases). V lost 3 bases to trimming and J lost 4 bases, with 15 bases between them. This CDR3 region has 15 residues. CDR1 and CDR2 (germline): MNHNS, SASEGT. The CDR3 coding sequence is TGTGCCAGCAGTGACTCAGGGCCAAGGGGCTATGGCTACACCTTC. Protein product: CASSDSGPRGYGYTF.

This clone was observed a few times. The chain couples TRBV21-1 to TRBJ1-1; TRBD1, the table's D call, was not compared with the DNA. TRBV21-1 is marked as a pseudogene. The CDR3 loop spans 14 amino acids. CDR3 bases: TGTGCCAGCACCCCCCCAACAGGGGGCACTGAAGCTTTCTTT. Residues: CASTPPTGGTEAFF.

V is TRBV27 and J is TRBJ1-3, with D perhaps matching TRBD1 (5 bases). Germline CDR1 MNHEY, CDR2 SMNVEV (reference sequence). Trimming shortened V by 5 bases and J by 4 bases, and 21 bases separated the two germline ends. The CDR3 runs to 17 residues. The CDR3 DNA follows: TGTGCCAGCAGTACGACATACATCCAGGGCTCCGGAAACACCATATATTTT. Translation gives CASSTTYIQGSGNTIYF.

The rearrangement links TRBV18 to TRBJ2-3; TRBD2 matches 7 bases. CDR1 is KGHSH, CDR2 LQKENI, per germline. V shed 0 bases and J 6 bases; nucleotides not matched to a gene: 6. The CDR3 extends over 15 amino acids. CDR3 amino acids: CASSPPGLSMDTQYF. The CDR3 DNA is TGTGCCAGCTCACCACCGGGACTATCGATGGATACGCAGTATTTT.

This chain links TRBV28 with TRBJ1-5; weak D call: TRBD1 (5 bases). CDR1 is MDHEN and CDR2 is SYDVKM in the germline V gene. The CDR3 is made up of 16 amino acids. Trimming cost V 3 bases and J 4 bases, with 16 bases left between them. The CDR3 DNA reads as TGTGCCAGCAGTTTTGGACGTCGACAGAATAATCAGCCCCAGCATTTT. Translated: CASSFGRRQNNQPQHF.

This chain links TRBV14 with TRBJ2-7; 9 positions match TRBD2. From germline, CDR1 is SGHDN and CDR2 FVKESK. V lost 1 base to trimming and J lost 4 bases; unmatched junction nucleotides: 5. The CDR3 is made up of 15 amino acids. The CDR3 spells CASSQAKAGGYEQYF. The CDR3 DNA is TGTGCCAGCAGCCAAGCAAAGGCGGGAGGGTACGAGCAGTACTTC.

This clone has a handful of counts. DNA of the CDR3: TGTGCCAGCAGTGACTGGGGCTTAATGAACACTGAAGCTTTCTTT. Residues: CASSDWGLMNTEAFF. The chain links TRBV2 to TRBJ1-1; D might be TRBD1 (5 bases). CDR1 SNHLY and CDR2 FYNNEI come from the germline V gene. V was shortened by 3 bases and J by 0 bases, with 11 bases between the two germline ends. CDR3 length equals 15 residues.

V gene TRBV5-1 combines with J gene TRBJ1-1, with no clear D. Trimming removed 2 bases at V and 1 base at J, with 3 bases between. The germline V gene encodes CDR1 SGHRS and CDR2 YFSETQ. CDR3 length equals 12 residues. CDR3 amino acids: CASSFSNTEAFF. The DNA of the CDR3 is TGCGCCAGCAGCTTCTCGAACACTGAAGCTTTCTTT.

The chain employs TRBV6-5 and TRBJ2-3, with D possibly TRBD2 on 5 matching bases. The V end was cut by 8 bases, the J end by 5 bases, with 14 bases between. The CDR3 spans 13 residues. Germline values: CDR1 MNHEY, CDR2 SVGAGI. CDR3: CASAGELGDTQYF. In DNA, the CDR3 is TGTGCCAGCGCCGGGGAGTTAGGAGATACGCAGTATTTT.

V usage is TRBV6-1 and J usage is TRBJ2-2; possible D gene TRBD2, 5 bases. V lost 1 base and J lost 4, with 16 bases in between. CDR1 and CDR2 (germline): MNHNS, SASEGT. This CDR3 has 17 residues. The CDR3 DNA reads TGTGCCAGCAGTGAAGATGTTGCGGCCCGGGGCACCGGGGAGCTGTTTTTT. This gives the protein CASSEDVAARGTGELFF.

This clone was seen only once. The chain joins TRBV5-8 to TRBJ2-3; 12 nucleotides align to TRBD2. CDR3 length equals 16 residues. V lost 4 bases to trimming and J lost 7 bases; unmatched junction nucleotides: 10. The germline V gene has CDR1 SGHTS and CDR2 YDEGEE. Here the CDR3 reads CASSPQGLAGIHTQYF. CDR3 bases: TGTGCCAGCAGCCCTCAAGGACTAGCGGGGATTCATACGCAGTATTTT.

This CDR3 reads CASSQALANQETQYF. CDR3 DNA sequence: TGCGCCAGCAGCCAAGCTCTAGCCAACCAAGAGACCCAGTACTTC. The chain recombines TRBV4-1 with TRBJ2-5; possibly TRBD2 for D (5 bases). The V gene lost 1 base and the J gene lost 0 bases, with 9 bases spanning the gap. Germline lookup yields CDR1 MGHRA and CDR2 YSYEKL. The CDR3 runs to 15 residues.

The rearrangement joins TRBV7-2 to TRBJ2-5, with 10 positions matching TRBD2. The junction had 6 bases not matched to a gene; V was cut back by 0 bases and J by 5 bases. The CDR3 is made up of 16 amino acids. Germline V lookup: CDR1 SGHTA, CDR2 FQGNSA. CDR3 bases: TGTGCCAGCAGCTTAGCGCCTAGCGGGAGTCTGGAGACCCAGTACTTC. This gives the protein CASSLAPSGSLETQYF.